The 20 T cell receptor beta chains below all came from one sample that was sequenced in a study of cytomegalovirus exposure and HLA in healthy donors (dated by TCRdb to 2017 to 2019). Library preparation used the immunoSEQ multiplex PCR assay. For the multiplex PCR, a mixture combining 60 forward primers for TCR Vbeta segments and 13 reverse primers for TCR Jbeta segments was used. Here the immuneACCESS table is served through TCRdb, limited to in-frame sequences with V and J called. Missing clones are a known gap in these copies; in checked studies unresolved V genes cover under half, and the rest lacks a known reason. This sample is represented by about 110,000 clones; roughly four fifths of them were singletons. Together, the top ten hold roughly 3.9% of the sample. The specimen sequenced was PBMCs. All receptors derive from a man aged 60 to 69 in good health and CMV-seronegative.

The chain is built from TRBV1 and TRBJ1-1. TRBV1 is an annotated pseudogene. The CDR3 runs to 18 residues. This CDR3 is CTSSPDSAAGRMNTEAFF. DNA for the CDR3: TGCACCAGCAGCCCAGACAGCGCCGCGGGGAGAATGAACACTGAAGCTTTCTTT.

The chain carries TRBV5-1 and TRBJ1-1, with TRBD1 identical over 9 bases. The germline gives CDR1 SGHRS, CDR2 YFSETQ. The CDR3 has 15 amino acids. V lost 1 base and J lost 4; bases outside the gene matches: 5. The CDR3 region has the DNA TGCGCCAGCAGCTTGTCGACAGGGGGGAGCACTGAAGCTTTCTTT. Translation: CASSLSTGGSTEAFF.

The chain uses TRBV4-1 and TRBJ1-4; D is unclear. V was trimmed by 4 bases and J by 5 bases, leaving 5 bases between them. This CDR3 is 12 amino acids long. The germline V gene encodes CDR1 MGHRA and CDR2 YSYEKL. The CDR3 spells CASSRENEKLFF. DNA for the CDR3: TGCGCCAGCAGCCGGGAGAATGAAAAACTGTTTTTT.

The chain couples TRBV7-6 to TRBJ1-1; D gene unclear. Trimming cost V 4 bases and J 7 bases, with 19 bases left between them. Germline CDR1 is SGHVS and CDR2 is FNYEAQ. This CDR3 is 15 amino acids long. The CDR3 spells CASSSDRVPSGEAFF. The CDR3, as DNA: TGTGCCAGCAGCTCGGATCGGGTCCCAAGTGGTGAAGCTTTCTTT.

The CDR3 DNA follows: TGTGCCAGCAGCGAAGAACAGGGGCGAGAGGAGCAGTACTTC. This encodes CASSEEQGREEQYF. This chain links TRBV11-1 with TRBJ2-7; TRBD1 agrees at 7 bases. After removal of 5 bases from V and 7 bases from J, the junction contained 11 bases not matched to a gene. Germline V gene lookup returns CDR1 SGHAT and CDR2 FQDESV (reference sequence). The CDR3 is 14 residues long.

The chain is built from TRBV7-7 and TRBJ2-1; the D gene is possibly TRBD2 (6 bases). In germline, CDR1 is SSHAT, CDR2 FNYEAQ (reference sequence). This CDR3 spans 15 amino acids. V gave up 2 bases and J gave up 1 base, with 9 bases separating them. Written as DNA, the CDR3 is TGTGCCAGCAGCTTAACGACTAGTTCCTACAATGAGCAGTTCTTC. Its translation is CASSLTTSSYNEQFF.

This clone showed up just once. This chain connects TRBV7-7 to TRBJ2-1, with D tentatively TRBD1 (5 bases). CDR1 SSHAT and CDR2 FNYEAQ come from the germline V gene (reference sequence). Trimming removed 5 bases at V and 3 bases at J, with 8 bases between. The CDR3 covers 13 residues. CDR3 nucleotides: TGTGCCAGCAGCCAGGGCAACTACAATGAGCAGTTCTTC. Its translation is CASSQGNYNEQFF.

V gene TRBV28 combines with J gene TRBJ1-5, with TRBD1 identical over 10 bases. V lost 3 bases and J lost 9; bases outside the gene matches: 8. Germline CDR1 is MDHEN and CDR2 is SYDVKM. CDR3 length: 15 residues. The CDR3 is CASSLGTGEYMPQHF. The CDR3 DNA follows: TGTGCCAGCAGTTTGGGGACAGGGGAGTATATGCCCCAGCATTTT.

This chain joins TRBV19 and TRBJ1-5, with TRBD1 as a possible D gene (5 bases). V lost 6 bases to trimming and J lost 5 bases, with 17 bases between them. From germline, CDR1 is LNHDA and CDR2 SQIVND (reference sequence). The length of the CDR3 is 15 residues. CDR3 in amino acids: CASRRGPGGHQPQHF. DNA of the CDR3: TGTGCCAGTAGGAGGGGCCCGGGAGGGCATCAGCCCCAGCATTTT.

The chain couples TRBV7-2 to TRBJ1-5, with D perhaps TRBD1 (6 bases). Germline V lookup: CDR1 SGHTA, CDR2 FQGNSA. Trimming removed 1 base from V and 0 bases from J, with 7 bases in between. The CDR3 spans 15 residues. As DNA, the CDR3 is TGTGCCAGCAGCTTAGAGGGACATAGCAATCAGCCCCAGCATTTT. This encodes CASSLEGHSNQPQHF.

V and J are TRBV28 and TRBJ2-1; 7 positions agree with TRBD1. V was clipped by 2 bases and J by 7 bases; unmatched bases: 5. This CDR3 has 14 amino acids. Germline V lookup: CDR1 MDHEN, CDR2 SYDVKM. This chain's CDR3 is CASSLGGQRNEQFF. The CDR3 bases are TGTGCCAGCAGTTTAGGGGGACAGCGGAATGAGCAGTTCTTC. The complete variable domain, with remaining parts taken from reference TRBV28 and TRBJ2-1, reads DVKVTQSSRYLVKRTGEKVFLECVQDMDHENMFWYRQDPGLGLRLIYFSYDVKMKEKGDIPEGYSVSREKKERFSLILESASTNQTSMYLCASSLGGQRNEQFFGPGTRLTVL.

The V gene is TRBV19, the J gene TRBJ1-5, with D possibly matching TRBD1 (5 bases). The CDR3 spans 15 residues. Germline CDR1 is LNHDA and CDR2 is SQIVND (reference sequence). Trimming left V 1 base short and J 5 bases short, with 12 bases between. This CDR3 reads CASSIGPGGDQPQHF. The CDR3 coding sequence is TGTGCCAGTAGTATAGGCCCAGGAGGGGATCAGCCCCAGCATTTT.

The V gene is TRBV6-5, the J gene TRBJ2-7; 8 bases match TRBD2. Germline trimming cut 1 base from V and 6 bases from J; bases unmatched to any gene: 5. The CDR3 has 14 amino acids. The V gene's germline CDR1 is MNHEY and CDR2 SVGAGI. The CDR3 nucleotides read TGTGCCAGCAGTTACTATAGCGGGACGGTCGAGCAGTACTTC. The encoded protein is CASSYYSGTVEQYF.

The rearrangement joins TRBV7-9 to TRBJ1-1; D is perhaps TRBD1 (5 bases). Trimming shortened V by 4 bases and J by 0 bases, and 9 bases separated the two germline ends. There are 14 residues in the CDR3. Germline V lookup: CDR1 SEHNR, CDR2 FQNEAQ (reference sequence). This CDR3 is CASSSPGMNTEAFF. DNA of the CDR3: TGTGCCAGCAGCTCCCCAGGGATGAACACTGAAGCTTTCTTT.

The sample holds one count of this clone. The chain combines TRBV7-9 with TRBJ1-2; D might be TRBD1 (6 bases). V lost 1 base, J lost 8 bases, and 11 bases lay in between. Per germline, CDR1 SEHNR and CDR2 FQNEAQ (reference sequence). The CDR3 consists of 13 residues. CDR3 residues: CASSLGAGAGYTF. The CDR3 nucleotides read TGTGCCAGCAGCTTAGGGGCAGGGGCCGGCTACACCTTC.

In its sample, this clone was seen a few times. This sequence joins TRBV4-3 and TRBJ1-1; possible D gene TRBD1, 5 bases. This CDR3 comprises 14 residues. Deletions cut 0 bases from V and 0 bases from J, with 5 bases between. Germline CDR1 is LGHNA and CDR2 is YSLEER. The CDR3 DNA follows: TGCGCCAGCAGCCAAGAGGGGCTGAACACTGAAGCTTTCTTT. It is translated as CASSQEGLNTEAFF.

This chain links TRBV7-3 with TRBJ2-3; TRBD1 is a possible D gene (5 bases). Trimming removed 5 bases from V and 1 base from J, with 10 bases in between. The CDR3 has 14 residues. Germline-derived CDR1 and CDR2 are SGHTA and FQGTGA. The CDR3 coding sequence is TGTGCCAGCAGCCCCAAGACAGGCACAGATACGCAGTATTTT. As protein: CASSPKTGTDTQYF.

The rearrangement joins TRBV5-1 to TRBJ1-6; 7 bases map to TRBD1. Losses at the gene ends were 3 bases for V and 2 bases for J; bases not matched to a gene: 5. Germline assignment: CDR1 SGHRS and CDR2 YFSETQ. This CDR3 region has 16 residues. CDR3: CASSSSTGTYNSPLHF. In DNA, the CDR3 is TGCGCCAGCAGCTCTTCGACAGGGACCTATAATTCACCCCTCCACTTT. Supplemented by reference TRBV5-1 and TRBJ1-6, the full variable domain reads KAGVTQTPRYLIKTRGQQVTLSCSPISGHRSVSWYQQTPGQGLQFLFEYFSETQRNKGNFPGRFSGRQFSNSRSEMNVSTLELGDSALYLCASSSSTGTYNSPLHFGNGTRLTVT.

The rearrangement uses TRBV6-6 and TRBJ2-7; 8 bases fit TRBD1. J gave up 3 bases and V 5 bases, and 6 bases lay outside the gene matches. The CDR3 covers 14 residues. Per germline, CDR1 MNHNY and CDR2 SVGAGI (reference sequence). The CDR3 region has the DNA TGTGCCAGCAGTCGCGGCGGACAGGGCTACGAGCAGTACGTC. Translated, it gives CASSRGGQGYEQYV.

This rearrangement joins TRBV2 to TRBJ2-7; 16 nucleotides line up with TRBD2. Germline assignment: CDR1 SNHLY and CDR2 FYNNEI. The CDR3 runs to 16 residues. Trimming at V came to 6 bases and at J to 4 bases, leaving 6 bases not matched to a gene. The CDR3 loop reads CASRPGTSGGGYEQYF. The CDR3 DNA reads as TGTGCCAGCAGACCCGGGACTAGCGGGGGGGGGTACGAGCAGTACTTC. Combining the CDR3 with reference TRBV2 and TRBJ2-7 gives the whole variable domain EPEVTQTPSHQVTQMGQEVILRCVPISNHLYFYWYRQILGQKVEFLVSFYNNEISEKSEIFDDQFSVERPDGSNFTLKIRSTKLEDSAMYFCASRPGTSGGGYEQYFGPGTRLTVT.